Below, 24 T cell receptor beta chains from the same sample are listed, as sequenced in a study of blood T cell repertoires in COVID-19 (dated by TCRdb to the early 2020s). Library method: the immunoSEQ multiplex PCR assay. TCRdb holds this immuneACCESS table with in-frame rearrangements only. Some clones are missing; in checked studies, unresolved V genes explain under half, and the rest has no known cause. This sample has about 120,000 clones in its table, and over 70% of those were observed once. The ten largest clones capture roughly 2.1% of the sample. The sample was peripheral blood. Receptors were obtained from an older man with acute or convalescent COVID-19.

The chain links TRBV7-2 to TRBJ1-5, with D possibly TRBD1 on 5 matching bases. The CDR3 contains 15 residues. V lost 3 bases and J lost 6, with 15 bases in between. Germline CDR1 reads SGHTA; CDR2 reads FQGNSA. The CDR3 sequence: CASSFGTREGQPQHF. CDR3 nucleotide sequence: TGTGCCAGCAGCTTTGGGACCCGGGAGGGTCAGCCCCAGCATTTT.

The chain employs TRBV18 and TRBJ1-2; 7 bases fit TRBD1. Germline lookup yields CDR1 KGHSH and CDR2 LQKENI. The V segment lost 6 bases and the J segment 3 bases; nucleotides outside the gene matches: 10. This CDR3 is 15 amino acids long. The CDR3 here is CASSPRDRSDYGYTF. In DNA form, the CDR3 reads TGTGCCAGCTCGCCCCGGGACAGATCCGACTATGGCTACACCTTC.

The chain recombines TRBV5-1 with TRBJ1-1, with 8 bases aligning to TRBD1. The ends lost 3 bases at V and 1 base at J; junction bases unmatched: 8. The V gene's germline CDR1 is SGHRS and CDR2 YFSETQ. The CDR3 contains 16 residues. CDR3 in amino acids: CASSYLSGQGNTEAFF. As DNA, the CDR3 is TGCGCCAGCAGCTACCTGAGTGGACAGGGGAACACTGAAGCTTTCTTT.

The V call is TRBV7-6, the J call TRBJ2-1; 7 nucleotides align to TRBD1. Unmatched junction bases numbered 11, after V lost 6 bases and J lost 3 bases. The CDR3 contains 16 residues. Looked up from germline, CDR1 is SGHVS and CDR2 is FNYEAQ. The CDR3: CASRPTGRQGYNEQFF. In DNA, the CDR3 is TGTGCCAGCAGGCCTACCGGGCGACAGGGCTACAATGAGCAGTTCTTC.

The chain employs TRBV4-2 and TRBJ2-7, with 10 nucleotides matching TRBD1. CDR3 size: 15 residues. CDR1 and CDR2 (germline): LGHNA, YNFKEQ. V lost 4 bases, J lost 3 bases, and 6 bases stayed unmatched. CDR3 DNA: TGTGCCAGCAGCCCCTCCGGGACAGGGGTCTACGAGCAGTACTTC. Translating it yields CASSPSGTGVYEQYF.

The chain links TRBV7-2 to TRBJ2-5; 10 positions agree with TRBD2. This CDR3 spans 17 amino acids. V shed 0 bases and J 0 bases; nucleotides not matched to a gene: 4. Germline loops: CDR1 SGHTA, CDR2 FQGNSA. The CDR3 here is CASSLANSGGYQETQYF. The CDR3 nucleotides read TGTGCCAGCAGCTTAGCGAATAGCGGGGGGTACCAAGAGACCCAGTACTTC.

The CDR3 reads CASSLQAPISYNEQFF. CDR3 nucleotides: TGTGCCAGCAGTTTGCAGGCCCCTATCTCCTACAATGAGCAGTTCTTC. J is TRBJ2-1 and V is TRBV6-6; D not certain. Germline V gives CDR1 MNHNY, CDR2 SVGAGI (reference sequence). This CDR3 spans 16 amino acids. Trimming pared 4 bases from V and 0 bases from J, leaving 13 bases between.

The J gene is TRBJ2-5, the V gene TRBV14, with 11 positions matching TRBD2. The CDR3 consists of 14 residues. Germline V lookup: CDR1 SGHDN, CDR2 FVKESK. Trimming at V came to 6 bases and at J to 4 bases, leaving 4 bases not matched to a gene. The CDR3 DNA sequence: TGTGCCAGCAGGAATAGCGGGGGGGGAGAGACCCAGTACTTC. It encodes CASRNSGGGETQYF. The full variable domain, completed using reference TRBV14 and TRBJ2-5, is EAGVTQFPSHSVIEKGQTVTLRCDPISGHDNLYWYRRVMGKEIKFLLHFVKESKQDESGMPNNRFLAERTGGTYSTLKVQPAELEDSGVYFCASRNSGGGETQYFGPGTRLLVL.

This clone was seen just once. V and J are TRBV19 and TRBJ2-2, with 7 bases identical to TRBD1. V was clipped by 5 bases and J by 7 bases; unmatched bases: 4. CDR3 length: 13 residues. CDR1 is LNHDA and CDR2 is SQIVND in the germline V gene (reference sequence). The CDR3 coding sequence is TGTGCCAGTAGTGCAGGGGGAAGCGGGGAGCTGTTTTTT. Protein: CASSAGGSGELFF.

The CDR3 bases are TGTGCCAGCAGCAAATTTTTTGGGCCAGGCCACACTGAAGCTTTCTTT. Residues: CASSKFFGPGHTEAFF. V usage is TRBV21-1 and J usage is TRBJ1-1; no check of the table's D call, TRBD1, against the DNA was made. TRBV21-1 is a pseudogene segment. The CDR3 consists of 16 residues.

V and J are TRBV7-3 and TRBJ2-2; no clear D. This CDR3 contains 15 residues. CDR1 and CDR2 from the germline V gene are SGHTA and FQGTGA. V gave up 5 bases and J gave up 1 base, with 11 bases separating them. The CDR3 sequence is CASSPIAVNTGELFF. CDR3 nucleotides: TGTGCCAGCAGCCCTATCGCGGTGAACACCGGGGAGCTGTTTTTT.

This clone was detected only once. This chain uses TRBV7-9 with TRBJ1-3; tentatively, D is TRBD1 (5 bases). Germline assignment: CDR1 SEHNR and CDR2 FQNEAQ (reference sequence). V was shortened by 5 bases and J by 0 bases, with 14 bases between the two germline ends. The CDR3 is made up of 16 amino acids. Written as DNA, the CDR3 is TGTGCCAGCAGCGTAGGGGCACGCTTCTCTGGAAACACCATATATTTT. It encodes CASSVGARFSGNTIYF.

On this clone: Relative to the germline gene, one junction end is altered; a read error may explain this. This sequence joins TRBV7-2 and TRBJ1-2; 7 bases align to TRBD1. CDR3 size: 13 residues. The germline CDR1 and CDR2 sequences are SGHTA and FQGNSA. DNA of the CDR3: TGTGCCAGCAGCCTAGCAGGGGGGGTCGGCTACACCTTC. It codes for CASSLAGGVGYTF.

Note on this clone: The sample carries other DNA sequences with the same CDR3. The CDR3 DNA reads as TGTGCCAGCAGTCCTCGGGGGGGTAACTATGGCTACACCTTC. This sequence encodes CASSPRGGNYGYTF. The J gene is TRBJ1-2, the V gene TRBV6-5, with D tentatively TRBD1 (5 bases). With 5 bases removed from V and 1 base from J, the gap between germline ends came to 11 bases. CDR3 length: 14 residues. The germline gives CDR1 MNHEY, CDR2 SVGAGI.

The gene calls are TRBV7-2 and TRBJ2-2; a weak D match, TRBD2 (5 bases). The V end lost 2 bases, the J end lost 0 bases, and 16 bases lay between the germline ends. The CDR3 covers 18 residues. Germline V gene lookup returns CDR1 SGHTA and CDR2 FQGNSA. The CDR3 nucleotides are TGTGCCAGCAGCTTATTTTCGAATGTGGGAGCGAACACCGGGGAGCTGTTTTTT. Its protein product is CASSLFSNVGANTGELFF.

J is TRBJ2-1 and V is TRBV27; TRBD2 aligns across 8 bases. This CDR3 is 22 amino acids long. V lost 2 bases, J lost 4 bases, and 25 bases stayed unmatched. Germline V gives CDR1 MNHEY, CDR2 SMNVEV (reference sequence). The CDR3 protein is CASSLKSLGGGNVFRKYNEQFF. In DNA, the CDR3 is TGTGCCAGCAGTTTAAAATCGTTGGGCGGGGGGAATGTATTTAGGAAATACAATGAGCAGTTCTTC.

The CDR3, as DNA: TGTGCCAGCAGACTCGGTTCGGTGGACGAGCAGTACTTC. Its protein product is CASRLGSVDEQYF. The genes are TRBV6-6 and TRBJ2-7, with D hard to call. The CDR3 has 13 residues. Germline CDR1 and CDR2: MNHNY and SVGAGI (reference sequence). V shed 6 bases and J shed 5 bases, with 14 bases lying between them.

This rearrangement joins TRBV10-3 to TRBJ1-1; 8 bases line up with TRBD1. The CDR3 runs to 15 residues. V trimming: 0 bases; J trimming: 3 bases; junction bases outside the gene matches: 3. Germline assignment: CDR1 ENHRY and CDR2 SYGVKD. This CDR3 is CAISESTGVDTEAFF. CDR3 DNA: TGTGCCATCAGTGAGTCGACAGGGGTGGACACTGAAGCTTTCTTT.

V gene TRBV19 combines with J gene TRBJ2-5, with D possibly matching TRBD1 (6 bases). Trimming cost V 0 bases and J 4 bases, with 12 bases left between them. Germline CDR1 reads LNHDA; CDR2 reads SQIVND (reference sequence). CDR3 length: 15 amino acids. The CDR3 is CASSIDRGGGETQYF. CDR3 nucleotide sequence: TGTGCCAGTAGTATAGACAGGGGTGGGGGAGAGACCCAGTACTTC.

The chain recombines TRBV10-3 with TRBJ2-3; 9 nucleotides match TRBD1. Germline V CDR1 and CDR2: ENHRY, SYGVKD. With 7 bases clipped from V and 1 base from J, the junction kept 6 bases outside the gene matches. The CDR3 spans 15 residues. The CDR3 region is CAINPTGGGTDTQYF. The CDR3 nucleotides read TGTGCCATCAATCCGACAGGGGGGGGCACAGATACGCAGTATTTT.

The V call is TRBV24-1, the J call TRBJ2-1, with 10 bases matching TRBD1. Germline V lookup: CDR1 KGHDR, CDR2 SFDVKD. V lost 3 bases, J lost 6 bases, and 7 bases stayed unmatched. This CDR3 contains 16 residues. This CDR3 reads CATSDTPGTGVNEQFF. The DNA for the CDR3 is TGTGCCACCAGTGATACCCCCGGGACAGGGGTCAATGAGCAGTTCTTC.

V and J are TRBV7-9 and TRBJ2-3; D possibly corresponds to TRBD1 (8 bases). V lost 3 bases and J 4 bases, leaving 11 bases between the germline ends. Looked up from germline, CDR1 is SEHNR and CDR2 is FQNEAQ (reference sequence). CDR3 size: 14 residues. CDR3 sequence: CASSFTGGADTQYF. CDR3 sequence (DNA): TGTGCCAGCAGCTTTACAGGGGGGGCAGATACGCAGTATTTT.

This clone was observed a single time. J is TRBJ2-1 and V is TRBV2; 9 bases are a match to TRBD1. This CDR3 region has 15 residues. Germline CDR1 and CDR2: SNHLY and FYNNEI. Germline trimming cut 6 bases from V and 0 bases from J; bases unmatched to any gene: 3. The CDR3 bases are TGTGCCAGCAGCCGGACAGGGGACTCCTACAATGAGCAGTTCTTC. The encoded protein is CASSRTGDSYNEQFF.

The rearrangement links TRBV6-2 or TRBV6-3 to TRBJ2-6; tentative D call: TRBD1 (5 bases). V lost 2 bases and J lost 4, with 9 bases in between. The CDR3 spans 15 residues. From germline, CDR1 is MNHEY and CDR2 SVGEGT. CDR3 sequence (DNA): TGTGCCAGCAGTTACGCTGGGGCAGGGGCCAACGTCCTGACTTTC. As protein: CASSYAGAGANVLTF.